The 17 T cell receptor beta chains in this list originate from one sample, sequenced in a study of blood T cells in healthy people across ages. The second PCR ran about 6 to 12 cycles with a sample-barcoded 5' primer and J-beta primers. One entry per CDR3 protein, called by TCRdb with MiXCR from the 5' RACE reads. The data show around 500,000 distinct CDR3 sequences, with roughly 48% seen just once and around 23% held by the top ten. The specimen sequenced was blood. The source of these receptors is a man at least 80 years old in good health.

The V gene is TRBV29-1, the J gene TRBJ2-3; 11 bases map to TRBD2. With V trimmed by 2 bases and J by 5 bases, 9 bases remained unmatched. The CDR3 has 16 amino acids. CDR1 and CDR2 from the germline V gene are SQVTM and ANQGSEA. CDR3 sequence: CSVELQATSGGDTQYF. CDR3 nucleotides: TGCAGCGTTGAATTACAGGCAACTAGCGGGGGAGATACGCAGTATTTT.

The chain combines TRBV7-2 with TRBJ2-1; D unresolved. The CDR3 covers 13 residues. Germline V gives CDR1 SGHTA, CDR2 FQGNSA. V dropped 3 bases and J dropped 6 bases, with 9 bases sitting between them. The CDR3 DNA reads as TGTGCCAGCAGCTTCCGGACCTTCAATGAGCAGTTCTTC. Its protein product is CASSFRTFNEQFF.

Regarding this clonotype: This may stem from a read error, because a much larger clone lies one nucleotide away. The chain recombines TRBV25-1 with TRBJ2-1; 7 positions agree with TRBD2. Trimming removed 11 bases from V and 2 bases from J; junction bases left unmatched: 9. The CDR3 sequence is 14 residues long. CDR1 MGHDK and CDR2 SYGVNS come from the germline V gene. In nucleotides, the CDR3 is TGTGCCGGCACCGGGACTACGGCCTACAATGAGCAGTTCTTC. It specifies CAGTGTTAYNEQFF.

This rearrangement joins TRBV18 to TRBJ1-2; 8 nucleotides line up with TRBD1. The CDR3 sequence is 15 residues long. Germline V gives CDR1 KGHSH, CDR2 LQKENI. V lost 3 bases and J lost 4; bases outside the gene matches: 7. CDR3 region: CASSPMDRDSYGYTF. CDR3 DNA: TGTGCCAGCTCACCGATGGACAGGGATAGCTATGGCTACACCTTC.

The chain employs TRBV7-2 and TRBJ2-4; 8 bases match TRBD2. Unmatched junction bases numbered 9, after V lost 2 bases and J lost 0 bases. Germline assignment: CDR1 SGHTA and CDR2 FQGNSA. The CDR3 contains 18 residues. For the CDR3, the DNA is TGTGCCAGCAGCTTATTCCCCCGGGGGGGACTAGCCAAAAACATTCAGTACTTC. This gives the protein CASSLFPRGGLAKNIQYF. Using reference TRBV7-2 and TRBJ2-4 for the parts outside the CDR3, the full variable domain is GAGVSQSPSNKVTEKGKDVELRCDPISGHTALYWYRQSLGQGLEFLIYFQGNSAPDKSGLPSDRFSAERTGGSVSTLTIQRTQQEDSAVYLCASSLFPRGGLAKNIQYFGAGTRLSVL.

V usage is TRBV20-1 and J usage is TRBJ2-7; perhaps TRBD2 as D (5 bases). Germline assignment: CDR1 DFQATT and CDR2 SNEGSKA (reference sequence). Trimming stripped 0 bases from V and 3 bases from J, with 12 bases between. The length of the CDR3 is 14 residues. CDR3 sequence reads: CSARDFGVNYEQYF. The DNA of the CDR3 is TGCAGTGCTAGAGATTTCGGGGTAAACTACGAGCAGTACTTC.

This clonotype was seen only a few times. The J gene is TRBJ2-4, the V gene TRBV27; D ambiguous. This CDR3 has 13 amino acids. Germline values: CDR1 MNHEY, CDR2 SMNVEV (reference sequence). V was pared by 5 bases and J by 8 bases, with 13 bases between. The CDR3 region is CASSPAWADIQYF. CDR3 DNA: TGTGCCAGCAGTCCAGCCTGGGCGGACATTCAGTACTTC.

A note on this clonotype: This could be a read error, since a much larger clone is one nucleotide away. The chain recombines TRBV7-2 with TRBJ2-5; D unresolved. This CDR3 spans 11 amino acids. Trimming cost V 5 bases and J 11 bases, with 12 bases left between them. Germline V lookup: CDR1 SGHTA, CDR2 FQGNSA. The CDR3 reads CASSRAYVQYF. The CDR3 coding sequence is TGTGCCAGCAGCCGCGCCTACGTGCAGTACTTC.

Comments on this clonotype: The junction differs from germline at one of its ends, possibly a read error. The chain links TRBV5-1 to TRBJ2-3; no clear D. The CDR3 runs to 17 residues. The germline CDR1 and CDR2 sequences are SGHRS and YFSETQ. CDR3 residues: CTSSLARAGSRPDTQYF. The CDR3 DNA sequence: TGCACCAGCAGCTTGGCCCGGGCAGGCTCCCGCCCAGATACGCAGTATTTT.

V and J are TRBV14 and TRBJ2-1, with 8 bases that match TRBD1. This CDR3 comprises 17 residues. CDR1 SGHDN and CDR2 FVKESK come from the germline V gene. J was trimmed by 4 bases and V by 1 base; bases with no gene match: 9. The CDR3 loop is CASSQARGLGRYNEQFF. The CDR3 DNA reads TGTGCCAGCAGCCAAGCCAGGGGGCTGGGTCGATACAATGAGCAGTTCTTC.

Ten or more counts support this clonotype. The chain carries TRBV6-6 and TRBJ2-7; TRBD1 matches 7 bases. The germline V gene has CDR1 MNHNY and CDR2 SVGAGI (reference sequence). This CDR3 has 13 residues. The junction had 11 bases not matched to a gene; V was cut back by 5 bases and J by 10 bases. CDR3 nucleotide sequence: TGTGCCAGCAGTCCCCCGGGACAGCAGAAACAGTACTTC. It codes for CASSPPGQQKQYF.

This chain's CDR3 is CASSHSRASGGVSYEQYF. The CDR3 DNA follows: TGTGCCAGCAGCCATTCGCGGGCTAGCGGGGGGGTCTCCTACGAGCAGTACTTC. The chain joins TRBV6-1 to TRBJ2-7; 12 bases line up with TRBD2. Trimming at V came to 6 bases and at J to 0 bases, leaving 12 bases not matched to a gene. From germline, CDR1 is MNHNS and CDR2 SASEGT. The CDR3 runs 18 residues.

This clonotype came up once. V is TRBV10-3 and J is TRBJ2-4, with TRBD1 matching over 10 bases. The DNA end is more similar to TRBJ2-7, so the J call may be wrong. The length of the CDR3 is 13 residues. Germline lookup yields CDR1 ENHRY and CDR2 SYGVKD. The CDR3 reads CAIRPTGGHEQYF. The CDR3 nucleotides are TGTGCCATCAGACCGACAGGGGGCCACGAGCAGTACTTC.

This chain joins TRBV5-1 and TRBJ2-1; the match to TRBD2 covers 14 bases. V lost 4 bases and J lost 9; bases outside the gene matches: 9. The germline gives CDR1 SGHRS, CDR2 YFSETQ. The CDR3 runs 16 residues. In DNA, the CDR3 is TGCGCCAGCAGCCAGAGACTAGCGGGGGGGTCGGGTGAGCAGTTCTTC. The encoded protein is CASSQRLAGGSGEQFF.

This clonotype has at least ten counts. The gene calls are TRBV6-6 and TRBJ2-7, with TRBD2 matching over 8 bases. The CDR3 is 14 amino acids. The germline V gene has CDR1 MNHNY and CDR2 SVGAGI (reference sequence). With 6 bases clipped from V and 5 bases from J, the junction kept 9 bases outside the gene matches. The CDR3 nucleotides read TGTGCCAGCAGCTTCCTTGCGGGAGGCCACGAGCAGTACTTC. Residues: CASSFLAGGHEQYF.

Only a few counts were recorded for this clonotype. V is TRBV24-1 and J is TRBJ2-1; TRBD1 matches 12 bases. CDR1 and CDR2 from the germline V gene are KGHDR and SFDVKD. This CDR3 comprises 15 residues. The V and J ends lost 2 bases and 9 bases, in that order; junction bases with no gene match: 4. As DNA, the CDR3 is TGTGCCACCAGTGATTCGGGACAGGGGGCGGGTGAGCAGTTCTTC. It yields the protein CATSDSGQGAGEQFF.

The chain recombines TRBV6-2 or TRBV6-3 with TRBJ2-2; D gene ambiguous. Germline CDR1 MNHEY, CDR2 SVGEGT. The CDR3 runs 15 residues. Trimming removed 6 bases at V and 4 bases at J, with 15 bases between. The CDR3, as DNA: TGTGCCAGCAGCCAAGACACCCTGCTCACCGGGGAGCTGTTTTTT. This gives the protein CASSQDTLLTGELFF.